The present T cell receptor (beta chain) was sequenced within a study of early T cells in non-severe SARS-CoV-2 infection. Study background: Chains were unpaired, as sequencing was done on bulk RNA from unsorted whole blood.

The CDR3 loop spans 14 amino acids. CDR1 and CDR2 from the germline V gene are KGHSH and LQKENI. Trimming left V 3 bases short and J 6 bases short, with 13 bases between. Unique molecular identifier tags were affixed to discrete cDNA molecules. MiXCR was run by TCRdb on the 5' RACE reads, yielding one entry per CDR3 protein. Of more than 55,000 distinct CDR3 sequences in the sample, under 15% were seen once. Input material: whole blood. This receptor was obtained from an adult who was a healthcare worker with PCR-confirmed SARS-CoV-2 infection or an uninfected control (not recorded which). The chain combines TRBV18 with TRBJ2-3; D remains unclear. The CDR3, as DNA: TGTGCCAGCTCACCCCTGAGCCCGCAGGATACGCAGTATTTT. Protein: CASSPLSPQDTQYF.